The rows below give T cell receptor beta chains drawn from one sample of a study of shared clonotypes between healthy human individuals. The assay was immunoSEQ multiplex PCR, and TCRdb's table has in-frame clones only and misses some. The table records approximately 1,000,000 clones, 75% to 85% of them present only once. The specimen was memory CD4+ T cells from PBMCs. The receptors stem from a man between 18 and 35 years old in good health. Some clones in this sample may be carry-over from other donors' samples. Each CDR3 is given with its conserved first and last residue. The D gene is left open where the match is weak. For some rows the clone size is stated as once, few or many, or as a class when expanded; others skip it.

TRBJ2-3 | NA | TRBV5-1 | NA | TGCGCCAGCACCCGCGGCGGGAGCACAGATACGCAGTATTTT | CASTRGGSTDTQYF
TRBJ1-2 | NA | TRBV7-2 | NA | TGTGCCAGCAGCTTAGCTCGGGGTGACTATGGCTACACCTTC | CASSLARGDYGYTF
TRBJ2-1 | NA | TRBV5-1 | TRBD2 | TGCGCCAGCAGCAAAAGACTAGCGGGAGTGAACAATGAGCAGTTCTTC | CASSKRLAGVNNEQFF
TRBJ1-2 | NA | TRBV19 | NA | TGTGCCAGTAGTATAGATCAGAACTATGGCTACACCTTC | CASSIDQNYGYTF
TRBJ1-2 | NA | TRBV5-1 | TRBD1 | TGCGCCAGCAGCTTAGGGACAGCTAACTATGGCTACACCTTC | CASSLGTANYGYTF
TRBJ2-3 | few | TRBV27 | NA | TGTGCCAGCCGGAGTACTTCCGTCGATACGCAGTATTTT | CASRSTSVDTQYF
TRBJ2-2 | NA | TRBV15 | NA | TGTGCCACCAGCGCACCCCGTCCGACTAGAACAACACCCGGGGAGCTGTTTTTT | CATSAPRPTRTTPGELFF
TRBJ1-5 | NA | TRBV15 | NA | TGTGCCACCAGCAAGGTCAATCAGCCCCAGCATTTT | CATSKVNQPQHF
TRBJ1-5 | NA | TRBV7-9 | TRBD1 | TGTGCCAGCAGCCCGCTGGGACAGGGGTGGCAGCCCCAGCATTTT | CASSPLGQGWQPQHF
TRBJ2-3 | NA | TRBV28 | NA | TGTGCCACCCACCGGGTGTGGGGGGATACGCAGTATTTT | CATHRVWGDTQYF
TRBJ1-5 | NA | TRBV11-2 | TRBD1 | TGTGCCAGCAGCTTATCACACAGGGGTGATCAGCCCCAGCATTTT | CASSLSHRGDQPQHF
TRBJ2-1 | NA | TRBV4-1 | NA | TGCGCCAGCAGCCAACCTCCGGTCGGGGCCGAGCAGTTCTTC | CASSQPPVGAEQFF
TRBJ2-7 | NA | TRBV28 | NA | TGTGCCAGCATCGGGTCTAGCGAATACGAGCAGTACTTC | CASIGSSEYEQYF
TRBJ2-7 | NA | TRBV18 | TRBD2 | TGTGCCAGCTCACCTGGACTAGCCTACGAGCAGTACTTC | CASSPGLAYEQYF
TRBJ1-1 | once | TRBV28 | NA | TGTGCCAGCAGTTCACAGGGTAGGCCGACGGGCACTGAAGCTTTCTTT | CASSSQGRPTGTEAFF
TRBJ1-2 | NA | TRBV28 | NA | TGTGCCAGCAGTTTGGACCGGGCGGTCTATGGCTACACCTTC | CASSLDRAVYGYTF
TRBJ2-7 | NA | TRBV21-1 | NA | TGTGCCAGCAGCAAAGTAGAAATTTTTGGGGACATGGGCTACGAGCAGTACTTC | CASSKVEIFGDMGYEQYF
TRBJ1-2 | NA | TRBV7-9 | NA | TGTGCCAGCAGCTTAGACACGGTCTATGGCTACACCTTC | CASSLDTVYGYTF
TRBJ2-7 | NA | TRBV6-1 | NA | TGTGCCAGCAGTGAAGCGCCGGAGGGATCCTTCGAGCAGTACTTC | CASSEAPEGSFEQYF
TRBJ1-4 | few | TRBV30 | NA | TGTGCCTGGGGCCGGGACGAGGAAAAACTGTTTTTT | CAWGRDEEKLFF
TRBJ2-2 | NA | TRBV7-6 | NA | TGTGCCAGCAGTCGCGGGGCGAGCGGGGAGCTGTTTTTT | CASSRGASGELFF
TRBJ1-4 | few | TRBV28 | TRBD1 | TGTGCCAGCAGTTCCTCCAGGGGGGTTAACGAAAAACTGTTTTTT | CASSSSRGVNEKLFF
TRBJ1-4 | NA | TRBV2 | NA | TGTGCCAGCACCGAGGAAGGTGGGAATGAAAAACTGTTTTTT | CASTEEGGNEKLFF
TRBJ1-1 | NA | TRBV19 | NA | TGTGCCAGTAGTGTCAGGGGACTGAACACTGAAGCTTTCTTT | CASSVRGLNTEAFF
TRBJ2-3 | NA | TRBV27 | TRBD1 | TGTGCCAGCAGTTCAAGACAGGGGGCCCAAACCTATAGCACAGATACGCAGTATTTT | CASSSRQGAQTYSTDTQYF
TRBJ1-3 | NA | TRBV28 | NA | TGTGCCAGCAGTTTATACCTTAGCTCTGGAAACACCATATATTTT | CASSLYLSSGNTIYF
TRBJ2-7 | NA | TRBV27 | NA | TGTGCCAGCAGGACCCTACGGGGAACCTACGAGCAGTACTTC | CASRTLRGTYEQYF
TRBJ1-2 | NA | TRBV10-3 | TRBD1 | TGTGCCATCAGCAGGACAGGGGTTGACGGCTACACCTTC | CAISRTGVDGYTF
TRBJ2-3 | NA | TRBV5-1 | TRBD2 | TGCGCCAGCAGTTCCGGACTAGCGGAGAGCACAGATACGCAGTATTTT | CASSSGLAESTDTQYF
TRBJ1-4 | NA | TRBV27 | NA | TGTGCCAGCAGAATAACAGGGTCGGTGAATGAAAAACTGTTTTTT | CASRITGSVNEKLFF
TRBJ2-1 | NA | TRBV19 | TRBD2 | TGTGCCAGTAGTTCCCGATTGACTAGCGGGGAACCGAGCTCCTACAATGAGCAGTTCTTC | CASSSRLTSGEPSSYNEQFF
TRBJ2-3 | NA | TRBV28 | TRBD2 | TGTGCCAGCAGTCTAACTAGCGGAGGCACAGATACGCAGTATTTT | CASSLTSGGTDTQYF
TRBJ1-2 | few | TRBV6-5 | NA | TGTGCCAGCAGTTCCCTTCGTACATGGGGCTATGGCTACACCTTC | CASSSLRTWGYGYTF
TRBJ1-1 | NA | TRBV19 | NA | TGTGCCAGTAGGGACGCACTGAACACTGAAGCTTTCTTT | CASRDALNTEAFF
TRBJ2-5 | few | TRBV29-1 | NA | TGCAGCACCAATAGCGGATCCCAAGAGACCCAGTACTTC | CSTNSGSQETQYF
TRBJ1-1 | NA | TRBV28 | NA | TGTGCCAGCAGTTTCCCCCAGCGCTACACTGAAGCTTTCTTT | CASSFPQRYTEAFF
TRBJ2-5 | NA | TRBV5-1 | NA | TGCGCCAGCAGCACGGCCGCCGGGACCGCTGTGGTGGAGACCCAGTACTTC | CASSTAAGTAVVETQYF
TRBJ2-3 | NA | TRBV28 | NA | TGTGCCAGCCGCGCCAGGGGCAAGGGGGGCACAGATACGCAGTATTTT | CASRARGKGGTDTQYF
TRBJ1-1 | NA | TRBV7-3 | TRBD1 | TGTGCCAGCAGCCCGCAGGGGGTGGGGACTGAAGCTTTCTTT | CASSPQGVGTEAFF
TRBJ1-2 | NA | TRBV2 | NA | TGTGCCAGCAGTGAAGCCGGGGGGAGGACGGAACACACCTTC | CASSEAGGRTEHTF
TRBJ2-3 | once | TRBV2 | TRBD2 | TGTGCCAGCAGAAGGACTAGCGGGCCGACAGATACGCAGTATTTT | CASRRTSGPTDTQYF
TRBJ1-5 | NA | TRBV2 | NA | TGTGCCAGCAGTCGGACAGGCAATCAGCCCCAGCATTTT | CASSRTGNQPQHF
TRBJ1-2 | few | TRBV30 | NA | TGTGCCTGGGAGCTACAGGGTGCCCATGGCTACACCTTC | CAWELQGAHGYTF
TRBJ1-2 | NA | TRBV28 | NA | TGTGCCAGCGGCCGGGCCGGGCCAGGGCTCTATGGCTACACCTTC | CASGRAGPGLYGYTF
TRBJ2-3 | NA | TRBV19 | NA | TGTGCCAGTAGTCCCCGGGGAGCGATGGGCACAGATACGCAGTATTTT | CASSPRGAMGTDTQYF
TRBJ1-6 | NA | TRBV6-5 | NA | TGTGCCAGCAGGGCCTCCTATAATTCACCCCTCCACTTT | CASRASYNSPLHF
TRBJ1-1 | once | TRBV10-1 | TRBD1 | TGCGCCAGCAGTGGACCGGCCAGGGGGTGGTTGAACACTGAAGCTTTCTTT | CASSGPARGWLNTEAFF
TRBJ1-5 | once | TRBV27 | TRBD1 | TGTGCCAGCAGTCTAAGACAGGGTTGGAGCAATCAGCCCCAGCATTTT | CASSLRQGWSNQPQHF
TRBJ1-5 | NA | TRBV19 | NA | TGTGCCAGTAGTTCCCCCGGGGGGGACGGCAATCGCGGCAATCAGCCCCAGCATTTT | CASSSPGGDGNRGNQPQHF
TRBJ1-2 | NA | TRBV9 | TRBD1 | TGTGCCAGCAGCGTAGGGGACAGAAGCGGCTACACCTTC | CASSVGDRSGYTF
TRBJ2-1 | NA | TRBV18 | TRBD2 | TGTGCCAGCTCCCCCGGGGGGTTACGGCTTAATGAGCAGTTCTTC | CASSPGGLRLNEQFF
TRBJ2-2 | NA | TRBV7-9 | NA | TGTGCCAGCAGCTTATCCTCGGGTGGCACCGGGGAGCTGTTTTTT | CASSLSSGGTGELFF
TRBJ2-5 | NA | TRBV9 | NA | TGTGCCAGCAGCGTAGAAGGCGCTGCCCAAGAGACCCAGTACTTC | CASSVEGAAQETQYF